The 30 T cell receptor beta chains below were found in one sample sequenced in a study of memory CD4+ T cells and cytomegalovirus serostatus. Single viable CD3+CD4+CD8-CD45RO+ cells were sorted as the memory CD4+ T cells. Measured with immunoSEQ multiplex PCR; TCRdb has only the in-frame clones, and not every one. The sample lists about 56,000 clones, 82% seen once, with less than 0.5% in the top ten. The specimen was memory CD4+ T cells from blood. Receptors were obtained from an adult in good health and CMV-seronegative.

This clone has just one count. The J gene is TRBJ1-6, the V gene TRBV11-2; D uncertain. V dropped 2 bases and J dropped 10 bases, with 12 bases sitting between them. This CDR3 contains 14 residues. Looked up from germline, CDR1 is SGHAT and CDR2 is FQNNGV. The CDR3 DNA is TGTGCCAGCAGCTTACTGGGCGGTGGGTCACCCCTCCACTTT. As protein: CASSLLGGGSPLHF.

This clone was recorded once. The V and J genes are TRBV19 and TRBJ1-1, with 7 bases identical to TRBD1. Germline V gene sequence: CDR1 LNHDA, CDR2 SQIVND (reference sequence). The CDR3 length is 17 residues. The J segment lost 6 bases and the V segment lost 5 bases, leaving 18 bases of the junction unmatched. The CDR3 region has the DNA TGTGCCAGTAGTCTAATGGGGGCCTTACAGGGGAAGTCTGAAGCTTTCTTT. Encoded protein: CASSLMGALQGKSEAFF. The whole variable domain, filled in from reference TRBV19 and TRBJ1-1, reads DGGITQSPKYLFRKEGQNVTLSCEQNLNHDAMYWYRQDPGQGLRLIYYSQIVNDFQKGDIAEGYSVSREKKESFPLTVTSAQKNPTAFYLCASSLMGALQGKSEAFFGQGTRLTVV.

J is TRBJ1-1 and V is TRBV5-6; TRBD1 is a possible D gene (5 bases). The length of the CDR3 is 14 residues. Germline V lookup: CDR1 SGHDT, CDR2 YYEEEE. V was cut by 0 bases and J by 4 bases, with 10 bases left in between. The CDR3 is CASSLVFGGTEAFF. The DNA of the CDR3 is TGTGCCAGCAGCTTGGTATTTGGGGGCACTGAAGCTTTCTTT.

J is TRBJ2-7 and V is TRBV19, with TRBD2 identical over 7 bases. CDR3 length equals 14 residues. Germline-derived CDR1 and CDR2 are LNHDA and SQIVND (reference sequence). The V segment lost 4 bases and the J segment 5 bases; nucleotides outside the gene matches: 8. In DNA, the CDR3 is TGTGCCAGTAGTACTCGGGGGGACGGCCACGAGCAGTACTTC. It yields the protein CASSTRGDGHEQYF.

This rearrangement joins TRBV28 to TRBJ1-2; 12 bases align to TRBD1. V trimming: 4 bases; J trimming: 8 bases; junction bases outside the gene matches: 8. The V gene's germline CDR1 is MDHEN and CDR2 SYDVKM. This CDR3 has 15 amino acids. CDR3 sequence: CASSSPGQGAVGYTF. The DNA for the CDR3 is TGTGCCAGCAGTTCCCCGGGACAGGGGGCGGTCGGCTACACCTTC.

In its sample, this clone was seen once. The rearrangement joins TRBV7-2 to TRBJ1-1; TRBD1 might be the D (6 bases). CDR3 length: 14 residues. Germline V gene lookup returns CDR1 SGHTA and CDR2 FQGNSA. V lost 0 bases and J 8 bases, leaving 13 bases between the germline ends. This CDR3 reads CASSLAPAGGEAFF. Written as DNA, the CDR3 is TGTGCCAGCAGCTTAGCGCCAGCCGGGGGCGAAGCTTTCTTT. Drawing the rest from reference TRBV7-2 and TRBJ1-1, the complete variable domain is GAGVSQSPSNKVTEKGKDVELRCDPISGHTALYWYRQSLGQGLEFLIYFQGNSAPDKSGLPSDRFSAERTGGSVSTLTIQRTQQEDSAVYLCASSLAPAGGEAFFGQGTRLTVV.

This chain links TRBV7-8 with TRBJ2-1; perhaps TRBD1 as D (6 bases). CDR3 length: 17 amino acids. Germline V lookup: CDR1 SGHVS, CDR2 FQNEAQ. The ends were cut back, 0 bases at V and 0 bases at J, with 12 bases in the middle. Here the CDR3 reads CASSLAGASSSYNEQFF. CDR3 nucleotides: TGTGCCAGCAGCTTAGCGGGGGCCAGCTCCTCCTACAATGAGCAGTTCTTC.

This rearrangement joins TRBV5-4 to TRBJ2-7; TRBD1 agrees at 12 bases. The V and J ends lost 3 bases and 4 bases, in that order; junction bases with no gene match: 5. Germline CDR1 is SGHNT and CDR2 is YYREEE (reference sequence). CDR3 size: 15 residues. CDR3 sequence reads: CASSSPGQGAYEQYF. The CDR3 nucleotides read TGTGCCAGCAGCTCCCCGGGACAGGGGGCTTACGAGCAGTACTTC.

The V call is TRBV5-1, the J call TRBJ1-4; no clear D. The CDR3 is 13 amino acids. Trimming removed 0 bases from V and 8 bases from J, with 8 bases in between. Germline values: CDR1 SGHRS, CDR2 YFSETQ. CDR3: CASSLVPGEKLFF. CDR3 nucleotide sequence: TGCGCCAGCAGCTTGGTTCCGGGGGAAAAACTGTTTTTT.

The gene calls are TRBV18 and TRBJ2-7, with TRBD1 identical over 9 bases. The CDR3 spans 14 residues. The V and J ends lost 3 bases and 5 bases, in that order; junction bases with no gene match: 5. Looked up from germline, CDR1 is KGHSH and CDR2 is LQKENI. For the CDR3, the DNA is TGTGCCAGCTCACCCATACAGGGGGCGGACGAGCAGTACTTC. This sequence encodes CASSPIQGADEQYF.

This chain uses TRBV21-1 with TRBJ1-3; the D call in the table, TRBD1, was not verified against the DNA. TRBV21-1 is flagged as a pseudogene. The CDR3 spans 17 residues. The CDR3 is CASSTNRAVLSGNTIYF. In DNA form, the CDR3 reads TGTGCCAGCAGCACTAACAGGGCAGTCCTCTCTGGAAACACCATATATTTT.

The chain has TRBV10-2 and TRBJ1-2, with D perhaps matching TRBD1 (6 bases). The V and J ends lost 7 bases and 6 bases respectively, with 9 bases between them. Per the germline V gene, CDR1 is WSHSY and CDR2 is SAAADI. This CDR3 is built from 11 residues. The chain's CDR3 is CASTGGDGYTF. In DNA form, the CDR3 reads TGCGCCAGCACGGGGGGCGATGGCTACACCTTC.

The genes are TRBV5-1 and TRBJ2-5; TRBD1 aligns across 7 bases. CDR3 length equals 14 residues. Germline V gives CDR1 SGHRS, CDR2 YFSETQ. The junction had 10 bases not matched to a gene; V was cut back by 7 bases and J by 4 bases. CDR3 loop: CASATGPGGETQYF. The CDR3 DNA reads as TGCGCCAGCGCGACAGGGCCCGGCGGAGAGACCCAGTACTTC.

V and J are TRBV10-1 and TRBJ1-3; D remains unclear. Per the germline V gene, CDR1 is WNHNN and CDR2 is SYGVQD (reference sequence). With 4 bases removed from V and 0 bases from J, the gap between germline ends came to 7 bases. This CDR3 spans 14 amino acids. CDR3 nucleotide sequence: TGCGCCAGCAGTGTTCGGGGCTCTGGAAACACCATATATTTT. It encodes CASSVRGSGNTIYF.

The chain links TRBV5-5 to TRBJ2-5; 12 bases fit TRBD2. CDR1 is SGHKS and CDR2 is YYEKEE in the germline V gene (reference sequence). The CDR3 is 19 amino acids. Trimming at V came to 3 bases and at J to 1 base, leaving 13 bases not matched to a gene. The CDR3 DNA reads TGTGCCAGCAGCTCCACGAGACTAGCGGGGGCCGGACGCCAAGAGACCCAGTACTTC. It specifies CASSSTRLAGAGRQETQYF.

This clone was recorded only once. V is TRBV18 and J is TRBJ1-2; D gene unclear. CDR3 length: 16 residues. Germline V gives CDR1 KGHSH, CDR2 LQKENI. The germline V and J ends were trimmed by 4 bases and 5 bases, with 20 bases remaining between them. This CDR3 reads CASSQQEREGLYGYTF. CDR3 in DNA: TGTGCCAGCTCACAGCAGGAGCGGGAAGGATTATATGGCTACACCTTC.

The chain joins TRBV18 to TRBJ2-1; 14 bases align to TRBD2. CDR3 length: 16 residues. CDR1 is KGHSH and CDR2 is LQKENI in the germline V gene. The V gene end was trimmed by 2 bases and the J gene end by 9 bases; junction bases not matched to a gene: 6. The CDR3 here is CASSPWTSGGKFEQFF. DNA of the CDR3: TGTGCCAGCTCACCATGGACTAGCGGGGGGAAGTTTGAGCAGTTCTTC.

The chain is built from TRBV18 and TRBJ2-7, with D possibly TRBD2 on 6 matching bases. Germline CDR1 is KGHSH and CDR2 is LQKENI. The CDR3 extends over 13 amino acids. V lost 6 bases to trimming and J lost 5 bases, with 14 bases between them. The CDR3 is CASSRSWGDEQYF. The CDR3 DNA follows: TGTGCCAGCTCCAGGAGCTGGGGGGACGAGCAGTACTTC.

A few counts support this clone. V and J are TRBV20-1 and TRBJ1-2, with TRBD1 matching 8 bases. Germline V gene data show CDR1 as DFQATT and CDR2 as SNEGSKA (reference sequence). Trimming at V came to 7 bases and at J to 8 bases, leaving 6 bases not matched to a gene. This CDR3 spans 11 amino acids. CDR3 in DNA: TGCAGTGTTACACAGGGGGGGGGCTACACCTTC. It translates to CSVTQGGGYTF.

This sequence joins TRBV18 and TRBJ2-7; 9 bases line up with TRBD2. The CDR3 length is 16 residues. Unmatched junction bases numbered 7, after V lost 4 bases and J lost 0 bases. Per the germline V gene, CDR1 is KGHSH and CDR2 is LQKENI. The CDR3 DNA sequence: TGTGCCAGCTCACGGGGACTAGCTCATCTCTCCTACGAGCAGTACTTC. It translates to CASSRGLAHLSYEQYF.

The chain joins TRBV10-3 to TRBJ2-5; 12 bases agree with TRBD2. V was clipped by 2 bases and J by 5 bases; unmatched bases: 6. The CDR3 consists of 16 residues. Germline V gene sequence: CDR1 ENHRY, CDR2 SYGVKD. The CDR3 DNA reads as TGTGCCATCAGTGAGACTAGCGGGGGGATGGGGGAGACCCAGTACTTC. Its protein is CAISETSGGMGETQYF.

The V and J genes are TRBV2 and TRBJ1-6; D remains ambiguous. Deletions cut 7 bases from V and 0 bases from J, with 4 bases between. Germline lookup yields CDR1 SNHLY and CDR2 FYNNEI. This CDR3 spans 13 amino acids. In DNA form, the CDR3 reads TGTGCCAGCAAGGGCTCCTATAATTCACCCCTCCACTTT. It specifies CASKGSYNSPLHF.

V usage is TRBV6-1 and J usage is TRBJ2-7; no reliable D call. This CDR3 has 15 amino acids. V was clipped by 6 bases and J by 3 bases, with 18 bases between them. CDR1 is MNHNS, CDR2 SASEGT, per germline. The CDR3 is CASRDPYRLFYEQYF. CDR3 nucleotides: TGTGCCAGCAGGGACCCATACCGGCTGTTCTACGAGCAGTACTTC.

This clone was seen only once. Sequence at one end of the junction differs from germline and may be a read error. The rearrangement links TRBV7-7 to TRBJ1-5; D gene ambiguous. The germline V gene encodes CDR1 SSHAT and CDR2 FNYEAQ (reference sequence). This CDR3 spans 13 amino acids. CDR3 DNA sequence: TGTGCTAGCAGCTCGGGGTTGGGACAGCCCCAGCATTTT. Translating it yields CASSSGLGQPQHF.

V usage is TRBV7-9 and J usage is TRBJ2-6, with 15 bases lining up with TRBD2. Germline V lookup: CDR1 SEHNR, CDR2 FQNEAQ (reference sequence). The J segment lost 0 bases and the V segment lost 4 bases, leaving 4 bases of the junction unmatched. This CDR3 spans 19 amino acids. The CDR3 sequence is CASSSGLAGGGSGANVLTF. The CDR3 nucleotides read TGTGCCAGCAGCTCGGGACTAGCGGGGGGAGGCTCTGGGGCCAACGTCCTGACTTTC.

The V gene is TRBV6-5, the J gene TRBJ2-3; TRBD1 aligns across 8 bases. CDR3 size: 15 residues. Germline V CDR1 and CDR2: MNHEY, SVGAGI. The V gene end was trimmed by 6 bases and the J gene end by 5 bases; junction bases not matched to a gene: 10. CDR3 loop: CASSGQGLGRDTQYF. As DNA, the CDR3 is TGTGCCAGCAGCGGACAGGGTCTAGGGAGAGATACGCAGTATTTT.

The chain couples TRBV30 to TRBJ1-5, with TRBD1 identical over 8 bases. Per the germline V gene, CDR1 is GTSNPN and CDR2 is SVGIG (reference sequence). J lost 5 bases, V lost 2 bases, and 2 bases had no gene match. The CDR3 loop spans 13 amino acids. The DNA for the CDR3 is TGTGCCTGGAGTAAGACAGGGGATCAGCCCCAGCATTTT. Amino acids: CAWSKTGDQPQHF. Based on the CDR3 plus reference TRBV30 and TRBJ1-5, the full variable domain is SQTIHQWPATLVQPVGSPLSLECTVEGTSNPNLYWYRQAAGRGLQLLFYSVGIGQISSEVPQNLSASRPQDRQFILSSKKLLLSDSGFYLCAWSKTGDQPQHFGDGTRLSIL.

J is TRBJ2-5 and V is TRBV28, with 8 positions matching TRBD1. With 6 bases clipped from V and 7 bases from J, the junction kept 10 bases outside the gene matches. The CDR3 runs 14 residues. Looked up from germline, CDR1 is MDHEN and CDR2 is SYDVKM. This CDR3 is CASRRQGTGMTQYF. In DNA, the CDR3 is TGTGCCAGCAGACGACAGGGGACTGGGATGACCCAGTACTTC.

The V gene is TRBV11-2, the J gene TRBJ2-3; 10 bases are a match to TRBD1. V shed 3 bases, J shed 8 bases, and the junction held 5 bases outside the gene matches. Germline V gene sequence: CDR1 SGHAT, CDR2 FQNNGV. There are 14 residues in the CDR3. CDR3 sequence (DNA): TGTGCCAGCAGCTTTCGACAGGGGGCGAGTACGCAGTATTTT. This sequence encodes CASSFRQGASTQYF. Supplemented by reference TRBV11-2 and TRBJ2-3, the full variable domain reads EAGVAQSPRYKIIEKRQSVAFWCNPISGHATLYWYQQILGQGPKLLIQFQNNGVVDDSQLPKDRFSAERLKGVDSTLKIQPAKLEDSAVYLCASSFRQGASTQYFGPGTRLTVL.

This clone was detected once. The V call is TRBV9, the J call TRBJ2-2; D unresolved. CDR1 and CDR2 from the germline V gene are SGDLS and YYNGEE. The CDR3 is 14 residues long. V gave up 3 bases and J gave up 1 base, with 7 bases separating them. Here the CDR3 reads CASSENWNTGELFF. CDR3 sequence (DNA): TGTGCCAGCAGCGAGAACTGGAACACCGGGGAGCTGTTTTTT.